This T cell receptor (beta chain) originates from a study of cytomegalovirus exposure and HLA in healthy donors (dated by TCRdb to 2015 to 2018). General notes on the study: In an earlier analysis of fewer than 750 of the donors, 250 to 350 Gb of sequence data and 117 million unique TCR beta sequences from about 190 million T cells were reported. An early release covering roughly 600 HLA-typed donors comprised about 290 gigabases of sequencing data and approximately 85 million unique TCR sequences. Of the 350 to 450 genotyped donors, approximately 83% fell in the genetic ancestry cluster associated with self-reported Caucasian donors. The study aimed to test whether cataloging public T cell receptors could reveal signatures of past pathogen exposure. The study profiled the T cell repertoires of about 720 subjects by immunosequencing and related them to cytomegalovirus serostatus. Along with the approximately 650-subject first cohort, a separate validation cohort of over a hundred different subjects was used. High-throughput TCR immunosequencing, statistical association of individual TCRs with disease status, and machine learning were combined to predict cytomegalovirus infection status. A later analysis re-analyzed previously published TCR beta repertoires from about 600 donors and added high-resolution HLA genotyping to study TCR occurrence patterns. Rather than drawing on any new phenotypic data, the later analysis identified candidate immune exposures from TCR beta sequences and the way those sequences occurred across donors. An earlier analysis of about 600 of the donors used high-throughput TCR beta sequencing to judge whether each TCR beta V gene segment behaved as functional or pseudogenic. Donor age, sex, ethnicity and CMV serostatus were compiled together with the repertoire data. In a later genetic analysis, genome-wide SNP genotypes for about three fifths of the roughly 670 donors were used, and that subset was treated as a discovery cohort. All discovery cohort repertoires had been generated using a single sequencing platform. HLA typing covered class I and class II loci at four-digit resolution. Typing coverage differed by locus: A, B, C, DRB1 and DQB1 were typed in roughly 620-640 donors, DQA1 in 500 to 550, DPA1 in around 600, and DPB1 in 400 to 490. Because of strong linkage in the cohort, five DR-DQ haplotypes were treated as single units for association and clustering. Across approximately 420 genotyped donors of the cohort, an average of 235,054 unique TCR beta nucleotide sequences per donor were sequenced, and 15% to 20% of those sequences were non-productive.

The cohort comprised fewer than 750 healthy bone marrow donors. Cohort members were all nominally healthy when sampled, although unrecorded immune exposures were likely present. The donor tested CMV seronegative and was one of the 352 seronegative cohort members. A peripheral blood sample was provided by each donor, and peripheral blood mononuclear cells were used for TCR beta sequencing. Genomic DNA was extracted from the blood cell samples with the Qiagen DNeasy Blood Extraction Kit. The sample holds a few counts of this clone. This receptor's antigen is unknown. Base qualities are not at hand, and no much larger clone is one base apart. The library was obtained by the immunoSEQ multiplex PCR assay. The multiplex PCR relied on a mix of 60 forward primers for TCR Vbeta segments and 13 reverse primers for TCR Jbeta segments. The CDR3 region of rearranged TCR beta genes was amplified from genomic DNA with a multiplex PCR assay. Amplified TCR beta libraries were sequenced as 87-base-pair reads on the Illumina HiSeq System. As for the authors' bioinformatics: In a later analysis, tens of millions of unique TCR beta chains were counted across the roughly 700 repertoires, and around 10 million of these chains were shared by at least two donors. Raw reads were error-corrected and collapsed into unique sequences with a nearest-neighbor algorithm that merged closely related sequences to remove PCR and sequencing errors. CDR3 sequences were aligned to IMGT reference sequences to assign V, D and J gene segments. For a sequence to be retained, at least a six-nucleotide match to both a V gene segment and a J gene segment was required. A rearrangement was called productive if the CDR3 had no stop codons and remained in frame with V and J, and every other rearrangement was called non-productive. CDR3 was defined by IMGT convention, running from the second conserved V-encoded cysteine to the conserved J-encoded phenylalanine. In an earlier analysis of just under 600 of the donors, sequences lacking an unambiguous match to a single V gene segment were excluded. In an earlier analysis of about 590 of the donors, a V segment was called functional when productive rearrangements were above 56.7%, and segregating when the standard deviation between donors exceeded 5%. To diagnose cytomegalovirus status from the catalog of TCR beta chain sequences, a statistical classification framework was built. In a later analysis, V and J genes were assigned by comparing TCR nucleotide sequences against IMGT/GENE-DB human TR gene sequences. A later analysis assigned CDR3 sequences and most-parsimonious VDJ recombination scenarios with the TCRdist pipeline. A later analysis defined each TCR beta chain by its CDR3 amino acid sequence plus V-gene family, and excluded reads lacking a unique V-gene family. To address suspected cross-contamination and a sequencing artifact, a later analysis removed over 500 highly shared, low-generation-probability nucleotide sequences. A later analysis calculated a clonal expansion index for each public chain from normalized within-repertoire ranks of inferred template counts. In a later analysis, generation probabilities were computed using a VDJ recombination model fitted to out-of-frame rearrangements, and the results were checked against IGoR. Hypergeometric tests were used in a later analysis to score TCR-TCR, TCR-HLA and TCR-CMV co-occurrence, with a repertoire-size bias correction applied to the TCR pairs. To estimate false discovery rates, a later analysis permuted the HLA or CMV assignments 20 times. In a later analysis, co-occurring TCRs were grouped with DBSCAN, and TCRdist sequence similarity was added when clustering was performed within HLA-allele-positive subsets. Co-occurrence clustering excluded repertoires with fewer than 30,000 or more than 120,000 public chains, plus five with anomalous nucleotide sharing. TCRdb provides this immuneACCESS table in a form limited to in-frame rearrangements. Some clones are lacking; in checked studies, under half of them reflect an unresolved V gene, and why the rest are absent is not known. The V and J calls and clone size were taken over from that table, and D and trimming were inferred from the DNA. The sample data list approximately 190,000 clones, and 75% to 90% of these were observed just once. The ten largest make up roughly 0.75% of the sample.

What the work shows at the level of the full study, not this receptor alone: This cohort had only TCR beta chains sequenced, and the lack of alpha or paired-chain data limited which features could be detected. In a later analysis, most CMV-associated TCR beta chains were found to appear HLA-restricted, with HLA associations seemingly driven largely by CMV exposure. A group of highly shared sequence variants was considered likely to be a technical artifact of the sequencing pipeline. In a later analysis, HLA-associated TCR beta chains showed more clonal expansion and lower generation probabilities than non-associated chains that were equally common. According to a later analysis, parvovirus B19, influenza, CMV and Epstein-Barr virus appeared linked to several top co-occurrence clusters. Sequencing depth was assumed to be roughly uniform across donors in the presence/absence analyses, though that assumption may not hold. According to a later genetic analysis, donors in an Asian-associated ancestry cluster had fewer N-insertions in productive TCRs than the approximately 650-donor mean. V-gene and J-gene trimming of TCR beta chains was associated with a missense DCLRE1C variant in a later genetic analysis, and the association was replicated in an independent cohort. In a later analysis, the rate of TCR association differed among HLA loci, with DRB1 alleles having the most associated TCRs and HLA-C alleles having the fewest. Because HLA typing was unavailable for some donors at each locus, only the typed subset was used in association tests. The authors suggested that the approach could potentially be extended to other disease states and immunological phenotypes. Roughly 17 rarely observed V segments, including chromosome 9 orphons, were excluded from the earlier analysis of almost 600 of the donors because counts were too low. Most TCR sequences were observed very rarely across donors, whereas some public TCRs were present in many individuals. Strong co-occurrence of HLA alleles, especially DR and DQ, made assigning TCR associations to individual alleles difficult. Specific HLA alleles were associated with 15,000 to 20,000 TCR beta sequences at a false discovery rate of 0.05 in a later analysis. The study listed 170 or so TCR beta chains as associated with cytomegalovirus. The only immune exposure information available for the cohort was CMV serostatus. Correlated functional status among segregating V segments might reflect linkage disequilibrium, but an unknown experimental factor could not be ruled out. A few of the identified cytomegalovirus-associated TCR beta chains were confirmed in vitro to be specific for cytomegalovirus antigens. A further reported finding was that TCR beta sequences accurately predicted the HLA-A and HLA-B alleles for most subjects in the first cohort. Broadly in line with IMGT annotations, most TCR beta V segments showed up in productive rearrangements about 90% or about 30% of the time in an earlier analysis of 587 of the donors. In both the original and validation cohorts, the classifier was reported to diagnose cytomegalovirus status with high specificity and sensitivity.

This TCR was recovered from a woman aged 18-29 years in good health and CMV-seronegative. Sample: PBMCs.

The CDR3 reads as follows: CASSLSGGREKLFF. The DNA is TGTGCCAGCAGCTTAAGCGGGGGACGGGAAAAACTGTTTTTT. This sequence uses TRBV7-9 and TRBJ1-4, and possibly TRBD1, on 5 matching bases. Trimming at the junction amounts to 2 bases on V and 8 bases on J, and the germline ends lie 12 bases apart. The CDR3, from cysteine to phenylalanine, totals 14 residues. The CDR3 DNA has 42 bases and is translated from base 1. According to the germline V gene (reference sequence), CDR1 reads SEHNR and CDR2 reads FQNEAQ.